This T cell receptor beta chain comes out of a study of T cell repertoires in cytomegalovirus infection. Study-level background: Recently identified HLA-C-restricted CMV epitopes and well-studied HLA-B-restricted CMV epitopes were used by the study. Notes on the study in general: HLA-C-restricted CMV-specific TCR beta clonotypes were dominant in the ex vivo response.

One entry per CDR3 protein, called by TCRdb with MiXCR from the reads. The sample consists of hundreds of thousands of distinct CDR3 sequences, 25% to 40% of them appearing once. This clonotype was detected only a few times. Antigen unknown. The CDR3 covers 15 residues. Germline V gene data show CDR1 as MNHGY and CDR2 as SAAAGT. Trimming cost V 5 bases and J 1 base, with 13 bases left between them. Material: cultured CD8+ T cells from PBMCs, obtained from culture after CMV antigen stimulation. V is TRBV6-8 and J is TRBJ2-3, with D maybe TRBD1 (6 bases). The origin of this receptor is a human donor in good health (CMV status not recorded). Some clones in this sample may be carry-over from other donors' samples. The CDR3 sequence: CASSQGMRGTDTQYF. Here the CDR3 DNA reads TGTGCCAGCAGTCAGGGGATGCGAGGCACAGATACGCAGTATTTT.